The next 12 T cell receptor beta chains were all read from a single sample in a study of blood T cell repertoires in COVID-19. Produced via immunoSEQ multiplex PCR; TCRdb's table is partial and in-frame only. The table has around 32,000 clones, more than 85% seen once; the top ten hold roughly 0.93%. The sequenced sample was peripheral blood. Receptors were obtained from a male donor with active COVID-19.

J is TRBJ2-1 and V is TRBV7-9, with 8 bases aligning to TRBD1. The V and J ends lost 5 bases and 3 bases, in that order; junction bases with no gene match: 6. The CDR3 spans 15 residues. CDR1 is SEHNR, CDR2 FQNEAQ, per germline (reference sequence). The CDR3 nucleotides are TGTGCCAGCAGCCGATGGACAGGGAACTACAATGAGCAGTTCTTC. This codes for CASSRWTGNYNEQFF.

The chain carries TRBV4-1 and TRBJ1-2; no clear D. Trimming removed 0 bases at V and 4 bases at J, with 9 bases between. Germline-derived CDR1 and CDR2 are MGHRA and YSYEKL. There are 14 residues in the CDR3. In DNA form, the CDR3 reads TGCGCCAGCAGCCAAGATCGTCCCCCCTATGGCTACACCTTC. Translated, it gives CASSQDRPPYGYTF.

The V call is TRBV19, the J call TRBJ1-2; 12 nucleotides match TRBD1. Germline lookup yields CDR1 LNHDA and CDR2 SQIVND (reference sequence). This CDR3 has 14 amino acids. The junction had 4 bases not matched to a gene; V was cut back by 5 bases and J by 6 bases. In nucleotides, the CDR3 is TGTGCCAGTAGTCCAGGGACAGGGGGCGATGGCTACACCTTC. Translated, it gives CASSPGTGGDGYTF. Combining the CDR3 with reference TRBV19 and TRBJ1-2 gives the whole variable domain DGGITQSPKYLFRKEGQNVTLSCEQNLNHDAMYWYRQDPGQGLRLIYYSQIVNDFQKGDIAEGYSVSREKKESFPLTVTSAQKNPTAFYLCASSPGTGGDGYTFGSGTRLTVV.

CDR3 sequence (DNA): TGTGCCAGCAGCCAAGAGCCCCTGAGCACTGAAGCTTTCTTT. This translates into CASSQEPLSTEAFF. V and J are TRBV4-2 and TRBJ1-1; D uncertain. The CDR3 runs to 14 residues. The V gene's germline CDR1 is LGHNA and CDR2 YNFKEQ. V gave up 0 bases and J gave up 4 bases, with 9 bases separating them.

This chain joins TRBV9 and TRBJ1-1, with a possible D match to TRBD1 (5 bases). Trimming took 0 bases from V and 2 from J, leaving 17 bases between them. The CDR3 totals 17 residues. CDR1 SGDLS and CDR2 YYNGEE come from the germline V gene. The CDR3 coding sequence is TGTGCCAGCAGCGTAGCTACGGGGGGACGGTACAACACTGAAGCTTTCTTT. Its translation is CASSVATGGRYNTEAFF.

The chain employs TRBV6-5 and TRBJ2-1; no firm D call. This CDR3 is built from 12 residues. V was clipped by 6 bases and J by 9 bases, with 12 bases between them. CDR1 and CDR2 from the germline V gene are MNHEY and SVGAGI. The chain's CDR3 is CASRSTVGEQFF. The CDR3 DNA reads as TGTGCCAGCAGATCGACTGTGGGTGAGCAGTTCTTC.

The chain joins TRBV5-4 to TRBJ2-1, with 8 bases that match TRBD1. The CDR3 totals 16 residues. Unmatched junction bases numbered 7, after V lost 1 base and J lost 4 bases. The V gene's germline CDR1 is SGHNT and CDR2 YYREEE (reference sequence). The CDR3, as DNA: TGTGCCAGCAGCTTGCGGAGGACAGGGAAATACAATGAGCAGTTCTTC. It yields the protein CASSLRRTGKYNEQFF.

This sequence joins TRBV3-1 (or the pseudogene TRBV3-2) and TRBJ1-2; D gene unclear. Germline V gives CDR1 LGHDT, CDR2 YNNKEL (reference sequence). This CDR3 is 13 amino acids long. V lost 4 bases to trimming and J lost 4 bases, with 10 bases between them. CDR3 protein: CASSPGPGYGYTF. The CDR3 nucleotides are TGTGCCAGCAGCCCCGGTCCTGGCTATGGCTACACCTTC.

The chain couples TRBV18 to TRBJ2-3; 9 bases map to TRBD1. Per the germline V gene, CDR1 is KGHSH and CDR2 is LQKENI. The CDR3 runs to 16 residues. With V trimmed by 3 bases and J by 4 bases, 8 bases remained unmatched. The chain's CDR3 is CASSPPGTGLADTQYF. The CDR3 nucleotides read TGTGCCAGCTCACCCCCCGGGACAGGGTTGGCAGATACGCAGTATTTT. The full variable domain, rest sourced from reference TRBV18 and TRBJ2-3, is NAGVMQNPRHLVRRRGQEARLRCSPMKGHSHVYWYRQLPEEGLKFMVYLQKENIIDESGMPKERFSAEFPKEGPSILRIQQVVRGDSAAYFCASSPPGTGLADTQYFGPGTRLTVL.

The chain joins TRBV7-2 to TRBJ1-2, with TRBD1 as a possible D gene (6 bases). The V end was cut by 1 base, the J end by 4 bases, with 22 bases between. Germline V gives CDR1 SGHTA, CDR2 FQGNSA. The CDR3 totals 18 residues. CDR3: CASSLVLSGGGLGYGYTF. DNA for the CDR3: TGTGCCAGCAGCTTAGTATTGAGTGGGGGGGGCCTGGGCTATGGCTACACCTTC.

The chain combines TRBV11-3 with TRBJ2-3; 12 bases are a match to TRBD2. The trim removed 1 base at V and 7 bases at J, leaving 9 bases unmatched. Germline V gene lookup returns CDR1 SGHNT and CDR2 YENEEA. The CDR3 sequence is 17 residues long. The CDR3 region has the DNA TGTGCCAGCAGCTTAGCGCCCCTAGCGGGGGGGCGGAATACGCAGTATTTT. This sequence encodes CASSLAPLAGGRNTQYF. Looking up the rest from reference TRBV11-3 and TRBJ2-3 gives the full variable domain: EAGVVQSPRYKIIEKKQPVAFWCNPISGHNTLYWYLQNLGQGPELLIRYENEEAVDDSQLPKDRFSAERLKGVDSTLKIQPAELGDSAVYLCASSLAPLAGGRNTQYFGPGTRLTVL.

This clone was detected only once. This chain uses TRBV4-3 with TRBJ1-1; D is possibly TRBD1 (5 bases). Germline values: CDR1 LGHNA, CDR2 YSLEER. The V end was cut by 1 base, the J end by 5 bases, with 14 bases between. CDR3 length equals 15 residues. This chain's CDR3 is CASSQADRASTEAFF. CDR3 sequence (DNA): TGCGCCAGCAGCCAAGCCGACAGAGCGAGTACTGAAGCTTTCTTT.